This record concerns one T cell receptor (beta chain) sequence. Its specificity is unknown. Germline V gene sequence: CDR1 SGHAT, CDR2 FQNNGV. This CDR3 contains 14 residues. With V trimmed by 5 bases and J by 5 bases, 8 bases remained unmatched. This entry comes from a study of spatial heterogeneity in lung cancer. Looking at the study overall: The study consistently detected more beta-chain than alpha-chain sequences. Study outcomes and limitations: TCRs found ubiquitously expanded in tumor appeared in blood more at resection than at follow-up.

The time point is: blood at routine non-recurrence follow-up after resection. Every molecule of TCR cDNA had its own unique molecular identifier. Via MiXCR, TCRdb re-called the 5' RACE reads, giving one row per CDR3 protein. Of approximately 12,000 distinct CDR3 sequences in the sample, around a tenth were seen once. This TCR came from a female donor with early-stage non-small cell lung cancer. V gene TRBV11-2 combines with J gene TRBJ2-5; 7 bases agree with TRBD1. The source material was PBMCs, sampled at follow-up. The CDR3 bases are TGTGCCAGCAGCACGGGACAGCCGCGGGAGACCCAGTACTTC. Its protein product is CASSTGQPRETQYF.